This is a list of T cell receptor beta chains from one sample in a study of shared clonotypes between healthy human individuals. Sequencing was performed with immunoSEQ multiplex PCR; in TCRdb, only in-frame clones are kept and a portion is missing. The sample gives 950,000 to 1,300,000 clones, under 80% of which show up once; approximately 1.3% is in the top ten. Material: memory CD4+ T cells sorted from blood. Every receptor here comes from a man aged 18 to 30 in good health. CDR3s leave out the opening cysteine and the closing phenylalanine or tryptophan. Each record gives: V gene, J gene, CDR3 protein.

V gene: TRBV18; J gene: TRBJ1-2; CDR3 protein: ASSPLKTTNYGYT
V gene: TRBV18; J gene: TRBJ2-7; CDR3 protein: ASSQHPGPSYEQY
V gene: TRBV2; J gene: TRBJ2-2; CDR3 protein: ASTLLETGELF
V gene: TRBV7-4; J gene: TRBJ1-4; CDR3 protein: ASSLRDPNEKLF
V gene: TRBV6-1; J gene: TRBJ1-5; CDR3 protein: ASSENTRYQPQH
V gene: TRBV5-1; J gene: TRBJ2-5; CDR3 protein: ASSHGTGSEQETQY
V gene: TRBV11-2; J gene: TRBJ1-2; CDR3 protein: ASSPRRHYGYT
V gene: TRBV7-2; J gene: TRBJ2-7; CDR3 protein: ASSSEASYEQY
V gene: TRBV2; J gene: TRBJ1-6; CDR3 protein: ASSPGGSPLH
V gene: TRBV30; J gene: TRBJ2-1; CDR3 protein: AWSARPLAGEQF
V gene: TRBV10-3; J gene: TRBJ2-7; CDR3 protein: AISNVAGGPGDEQY
V gene: TRBV29-1; J gene: TRBJ1-4; CDR3 protein: SVARTGGTNEKLF
V gene: TRBV30; J gene: TRBJ1-4; CDR3 protein: AWRPFGAANEKLF
V gene: TRBV19; J gene: TRBJ1-6; CDR3 protein: ASSIDGAYNSPLH
V gene: TRBV5-6; J gene: TRBJ2-2; CDR3 protein: ASSLRASGYTGELF
V gene: TRBV10-3; J gene: TRBJ2-2; CDR3 protein: AITTNTGELF
V gene: TRBV28; J gene: TRBJ1-2; CDR3 protein: ASSLETARGYT